This is a list of T cell receptor beta chains from one sample in a study of blood T cell repertoires in COVID-19. Repertoires were generated with immunoSEQ multiplex PCR, while TCRdb's copy carries only in-frame clones and drops some. The sample yields fewer than 200,000 clones, about 86% seen once. Sample: peripheral blood. The receptors stem from a man between 45 and 60 years old with active or convalescent COVID-19. The conserved cysteine and the conserved F or W are not part of the CDR3 here. D genes are given only for firm matches.

TRBV5-1	TRBD1	TRBJ2-2	ASGTGGPTGELF
TRBV10-3	.	TRBJ1-2	AITRERDGYT
TRBV3-1/TRBV3-2	TRBD1	TRBJ1-1	ASSLGTAAEAF
TRBV28	TRBD1	TRBJ1-6	ASSLHAQGAGSPLH
TRBV19	.	TRBJ1-1	ASSKWGPRGPEAF
TRBV9	.	TRBJ2-1	ASSTRGLRENEQF
TRBV10-1	.	TRBJ2-1	ASSVGAYNEQF
TRBV11-2	TRBD1	TRBJ2-6	ASSPGPRGLSGANVLT
TRBV5-1	.	TRBJ1-3	ASSSGVPGNTIY
TRBV5-5	TRBD2	TRBJ2-6	ASSLTASPGGPSGANVLT
TRBV10-3	.	TRBJ1-1	AISEPGTEAF
TRBV3-1/TRBV3-2	.	TRBJ1-2	ASSQSWREGYGYT
TRBV5-1	TRBD1	TRBJ2-5	ASSLTGGLMETQY
TRBV28	.	TRBJ1-2	ASSLTRATRDGYT
TRBV6-5	.	TRBJ1-2	ASSYSGQINYGYT
TRBV30	.	TRBJ1-5	AWSFSINQPQH
TRBV28	TRBD1	TRBJ1-1	ASRTGFTEAF
TRBV6-6	.	TRBJ1-1	ASSWPGTNTEAF
TRBV28	.	TRBJ2-2	ASSFPSGNTGELF
TRBV5-1	TRBD2	TRBJ2-2	ASSPRPTSGGYGELF
TRBV7-9	.	TRBJ2-1	ASSLKLGGYEQF
TRBV9	.	TRBJ2-1	ASSVEGGNEQF
TRBV2	TRBD1	TRBJ1-4	ASRAQGAPNEKLF